This TCR beta chain was captured by sequencing in a study of T cells after posttransplantation cyclophosphamide. General study findings and limits: Donor CD8+ memory clones often dominated recipient blood repertoires at later times.

Repertoires were generated with immunoSEQ multiplex PCR, while TCRdb's copy carries only in-frame clones and drops some. The sample holds about 24,000 clones, and no clone turns up only once. This clone was seen many times. What it binds is not known. The CDR3 sequence is 12 residues long. The V and J ends lost 9 bases and 2 bases respectively, with 9 bases between them. Germline values: CDR1 ENHRY, CDR2 SYGVKD. The specimen sequenced was PBMCs. The chain is built from TRBV10-3 and TRBJ2-3; possibly TRBD1 for D (6 bases). This clonotype originated in a woman between 45 and 60 years old in good health, CMV-negative, and a related stem cell transplant donor. The CDR3, as DNA: TGTGCCATACAGGGCAACACAGATACGCAGTATTTT. This gives the protein CAIQGNTDTQYF.